The 22 T cell receptor beta chains listed next were all sequenced from one sample in a study of graft-versus-host responses after intestinal transplantation. These receptors have no identified antigens. The repertoire was sequenced with immunoSEQ multiplex PCR; TCRdb's copy has only in-frame clones and lacks some. The sample contains over 100,000 clones, roughly 93% of which appear only once. The sequencing here drew on unstimulated CD8+ T cells sorted from spleen or lymph node cells, taken before transplant. The receptors stem from a human donor who was the organ donor for an intestinal transplant.

This chain joins TRBV5-6 and TRBJ2-3, with D unclear. The V end was cut by 1 base, the J end by 0 bases, with 21 bases between. The CDR3 covers 19 residues. Looked up from germline, CDR1 is SGHDT and CDR2 is YYEEEE. The CDR3 DNA is TGTGCCAGCAGCTTGAATCCCAGCGTTGGGCGAGTTAGCACAGATACGCAGTATTTT. Translation gives CASSLNPSVGRVSTDTQYF.

The chain recombines TRBV2 with TRBJ2-1; no firm D call. There are 13 residues in the CDR3. The V end lost 8 bases, the J end lost 4 bases, and 12 bases lay between the germline ends. Germline V gene data show CDR1 as SNHLY and CDR2 as FYNNEI. CDR3 region: CASSSTDYNEQFF. The CDR3 DNA reads TGTGCCAGCTCTTCTACGGATTACAATGAGCAGTTCTTC. Full variable domain (remainder filled in from reference TRBV2 and TRBJ2-1): EPEVTQTPSHQVTQMGQEVILRCVPISNHLYFYWYRQILGQKVEFLVSFYNNEISEKSEIFDDQFSVERPDGSNFTLKIRSTKLEDSAMYFCASSSTDYNEQFFGPGTRLTVL.

V is TRBV7-2 and J is TRBJ2-7; tentative D call: TRBD1 (5 bases). Germline assignment: CDR1 SGHTA and CDR2 FQGNSA. The germline V and J ends were trimmed by 8 bases and 5 bases, with 10 bases remaining between them. The CDR3 covers 11 residues. The CDR3: CASLVGDEQYF. The CDR3 DNA reads as TGTGCCAGCCTGGTAGGGGACGAGCAGTACTTC.

The rearrangement uses TRBV7-9 and TRBJ2-7; D perhaps matches TRBD2 (6 bases). The CDR3 contains 13 residues. The germline V gene encodes CDR1 SEHNR and CDR2 FQNEAQ (reference sequence). V was trimmed by 0 bases and J by 7 bases, leaving 10 bases between them. CDR3: CASSLAEGREQYF. As DNA, the CDR3 is TGTGCCAGCAGCTTAGCGGAGGGGAGGGAGCAGTACTTC. Drawing the rest from reference TRBV7-9 and TRBJ2-7, the complete variable domain is DTGVSQNPRHKITKRGQNVTFRCDPISEHNRLYWYRQTLGQGPEFLTYFQNEAQLEKSRLLSDRFSAERPKGSFSTLEIQRTEQGDSAMYLCASSLAEGREQYFGPGTRLTVT.

In its sample, this clone was seen a few times. V and J are TRBV6-5 and TRBJ2-3; no reliable D call. The V gene lost 6 bases and the J gene lost 0 bases, with 4 bases spanning the gap. Looked up from germline, CDR1 is MNHEY and CDR2 is SVGAGI. The CDR3 spans 12 residues. CDR3 DNA sequence: TGTGCCAGCAGAAGTAGCACAGATACGCAGTATTTT. Encoded protein: CASRSSTDTQYF.

V and J are TRBV7-9 and TRBJ2-3; D unresolved. Trimming stripped 6 bases from V and 4 bases from J, with 8 bases between. The CDR3 sequence is 12 residues long. The germline gives CDR1 SEHNR, CDR2 FQNEAQ (reference sequence). The CDR3 DNA follows: TGTGCCAGCAGTTTACACGCAGATACGCAGTATTTT. Its protein product is CASSLHADTQYF.

This chain joins TRBV7-9 and TRBJ1-2; D ambiguous. This CDR3 is 12 amino acids long. Trimming pared 3 bases from V and 8 bases from J, leaving 10 bases between. Germline V gene lookup returns CDR1 SEHNR and CDR2 FQNEAQ (reference sequence). The CDR3 sequence: CASSLGLRGYTF. The CDR3 DNA reads TGTGCCAGCAGCTTGGGCCTGAGGGGCTACACCTTC.

This sequence joins TRBV30 and TRBJ1-1, with 8 bases matching TRBD1. J lost 4 bases, V lost 3 bases, and 13 bases had no gene match. CDR3 length: 16 amino acids. CDR1 is GTSNPN and CDR2 is SVGIG in the germline V gene (reference sequence). Here the CDR3 reads CAWSEWAGTGVTEAFF. The CDR3 DNA reads TGTGCCTGGAGCGAGTGGGCAGGGACAGGCGTCACTGAAGCTTTCTTT.

The chain carries TRBV7-8 and TRBJ2-4, with no clear D. Germline loops: CDR1 SGHVS, CDR2 FQNEAQ. There are 11 residues in the CDR3. V lost 10 bases to trimming and J lost 5 bases, with 9 bases between them. The CDR3 nucleotides are TGTGCCACTCTAGAGGAAAACATTCAGTACTTC. This sequence encodes CATLEENIQYF.

J is TRBJ1-3 and V is TRBV4-1; no reliable D call. Trimming left V 0 bases short and J 1 base short, with 7 bases between. The CDR3 contains 15 residues. From germline, CDR1 is MGHRA and CDR2 YSYEKL. CDR3 in amino acids: CASSQELTSGNTIYF. The CDR3 DNA sequence: TGCGCCAGCAGCCAAGAATTGACGTCTGGAAACACCATATATTTT.

V usage is TRBV28 and J usage is TRBJ1-4; D is ambiguous. The CDR3 spans 16 residues. V was cut by 7 bases and J by 8 bases, with 23 bases left in between. Per germline, CDR1 MDHEN and CDR2 SYDVKM. CDR3 loop: CASNPLFGPPGEKLFF. The CDR3 coding sequence is TGTGCCAGCAATCCTCTTTTCGGCCCCCCGGGGGAAAAACTGTTTTTT.

The chain joins TRBV6-6 to TRBJ1-3; 9 bases are a match to TRBD1. The CDR3 runs to 16 residues. V was pared by 5 bases and J by 4 bases, with 9 bases of the junction left unmatched. Germline V gene data show CDR1 as MNHNY and CDR2 as SVGAGI (reference sequence). CDR3 loop: CASSTTQGARGNTIYF. The CDR3 DNA is TGTGCCAGCAGTACCACACAGGGGGCGAGAGGAAACACCATATATTTT.

As regards this clone: Other nucleotide sequences in the sample specify the same CDR3. This sequence joins TRBV27 and TRBJ2-1; the D is unclear. Germline assignment: CDR1 MNHEY and CDR2 SMNVEV (reference sequence). CDR3 length: 13 residues. V was clipped by 3 bases and J by 0 bases, with 3 bases between them. The CDR3, as DNA: TGTGCCAGCAGTTTTGGCTCCTACAATGAGCAGTTCTTC. Its translation: CASSFGSYNEQFF.

This chain uses TRBV2 with TRBJ2-3; possibly TRBD2 for D (6 bases). The V gene's germline CDR1 is SNHLY and CDR2 FYNNEI. The V and J ends lost 6 bases and 4 bases respectively, with 14 bases between them. This CDR3 spans 14 amino acids. The chain's CDR3 is CASRYGRYPDTQYF. CDR3 DNA: TGTGCCAGCAGATACGGGAGATACCCAGATACGCAGTATTTT.

The chain links TRBV11-2 to TRBJ1-6, with D perhaps TRBD1 (6 bases). V was cut by 8 bases and J by 6 bases, with 17 bases left in between. CDR1 is SGHAT, CDR2 FQNNGV, per germline. The CDR3 is 15 amino acids. The CDR3 here is CASSRTELVNSPLHF. The CDR3 DNA reads as TGTGCCAGCTCCAGGACAGAGCTTGTTAATTCACCCCTCCACTTT.

The chain has TRBV19 and TRBJ1-5; 11 positions match TRBD1. CDR1 LNHDA and CDR2 SQIVND come from the germline V gene (reference sequence). The CDR3 has 16 amino acids. After removal of 4 bases from V and 6 bases from J, the junction contained 8 bases not matched to a gene. CDR3 sequence: CASSTEDRGRGQPQHF. Written as DNA, the CDR3 is TGTGCCAGTAGTACTGAGGACAGGGGGCGCGGTCAGCCCCAGCATTTT.

V is TRBV5-1 and J is TRBJ2-5; 16 bases fit TRBD2. V dropped 5 bases and J dropped 1; count of bases not matched to a gene: 5. CDR1 and CDR2 from the germline V gene are SGHRS and YFSETQ. The CDR3 is 17 amino acids. The CDR3 protein is CASSGTSGRAPQETQYF. The CDR3 DNA reads as TGCGCCAGCAGTGGGACTAGCGGGAGGGCCCCCCAAGAGACCCAGTACTTC.

The rearrangement uses TRBV21-1 and TRBJ2-1. TRBV21-1 is listed as a pseudogene. CDR3 length: 16 residues. In DNA, the CDR3 is TGTGCCAGCAGCAAAGCTAGGGGAGTATCCTACAATGAGCAGTTCTTC. Translation gives CASSKARGVSYNEQFF.

The chain is built from TRBV9 and TRBJ2-1, with 12 nucleotides matching TRBD2. The CDR3 has 15 residues. V lost 4 bases and J lost 6; bases outside the gene matches: 5. Germline assignment: CDR1 SGDLS and CDR2 YYNGEE. The CDR3, as DNA: TGTGCCAGCAGCATTCTAGCGGGAGGGAGCAATGAGCAGTTCTTC. Translated: CASSILAGGSNEQFF.

The J gene is TRBJ2-5, the V gene TRBV25-1; D is uncertain. The germline V gene has CDR1 MGHDK and CDR2 SYGVNS. V was cut by 7 bases and J by 9 bases, with 9 bases left in between. CDR3 length equals 10 residues. CDR3 amino acids: CASKGVAQYF. In nucleotides, the CDR3 is TGTGCCAGCAAAGGTGTGGCCCAGTACTTC. Full variable domain (remainder filled in from reference TRBV25-1 and TRBJ2-5): EADIYQTPRYLVIGTGKKITLECSQTMGHDKMYWYQQDPGMELHLIHYSYGVNSTEKGDLSSESTVSRIRTEHFPLTLESARPSHTSQYLCASKGVAQYFGPGTRLLVL.

The chain recombines TRBV4-3 with TRBJ1-5; D gene unclear. V gave up 0 bases and J gave up 7 bases, with 16 bases separating them. Germline values: CDR1 LGHNA, CDR2 YSLEER. This CDR3 spans 16 amino acids. The CDR3 DNA sequence: TGCGCCAGCAGCCAAGATCTCTCCGGTGCGGGGCAGCCCCAGCATTTT. As protein: CASSQDLSGAGQPQHF.

The J gene is TRBJ1-2, the V gene TRBV9; maybe TRBD1 (5 bases). CDR1 SGDLS and CDR2 YYNGEE come from the germline V gene. The V end was cut by 10 bases, the J end by 6 bases, with 19 bases between. The CDR3 is 13 amino acids. The CDR3 nucleotides are TGTGCCCCCCGGGGGACCGGTAAGGATGGCTACACCTTC. Translating it yields CAPRGTGKDGYTF.